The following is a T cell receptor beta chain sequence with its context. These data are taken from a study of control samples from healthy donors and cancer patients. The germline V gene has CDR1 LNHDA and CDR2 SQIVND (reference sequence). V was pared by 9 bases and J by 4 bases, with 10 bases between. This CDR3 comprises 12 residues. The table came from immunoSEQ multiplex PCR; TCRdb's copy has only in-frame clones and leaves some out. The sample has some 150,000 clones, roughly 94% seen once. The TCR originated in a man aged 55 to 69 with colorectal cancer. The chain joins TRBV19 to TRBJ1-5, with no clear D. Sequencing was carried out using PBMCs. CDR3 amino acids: CASNSFNQPQHF. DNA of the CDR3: TGTGCCAGCAACAGCTTTAATCAGCCCCAGCATTTT.